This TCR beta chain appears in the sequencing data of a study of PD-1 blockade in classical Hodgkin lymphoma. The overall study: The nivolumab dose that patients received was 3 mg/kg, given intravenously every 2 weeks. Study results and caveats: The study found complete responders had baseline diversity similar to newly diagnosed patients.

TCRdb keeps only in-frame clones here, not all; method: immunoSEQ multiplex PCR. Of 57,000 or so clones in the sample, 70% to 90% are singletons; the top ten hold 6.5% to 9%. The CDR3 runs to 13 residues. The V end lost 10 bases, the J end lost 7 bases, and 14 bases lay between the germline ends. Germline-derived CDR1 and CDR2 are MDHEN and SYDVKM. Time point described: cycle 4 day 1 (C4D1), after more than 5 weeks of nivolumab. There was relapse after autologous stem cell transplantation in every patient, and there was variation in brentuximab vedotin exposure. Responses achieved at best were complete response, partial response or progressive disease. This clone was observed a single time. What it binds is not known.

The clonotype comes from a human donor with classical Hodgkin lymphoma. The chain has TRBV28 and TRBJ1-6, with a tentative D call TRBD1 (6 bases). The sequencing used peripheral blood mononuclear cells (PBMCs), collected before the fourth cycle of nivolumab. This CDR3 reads CATFGQNNSPLHF. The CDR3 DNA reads TGTGCCACCTTCGGACAGAACAATTCACCCCTCCACTTT.